The 10 T cell receptor beta chains listed next were all sequenced from one sample in a study of blood T cell repertoires in COVID-19. Some clones are missing from TCRdb's copy, which holds only in-frame ones; the method was immunoSEQ multiplex PCR. The sample contains 250,000 to 300,000 clones, more than 75% of which appear only once. Material: PBMCs or T cells enriched from blood (not recorded which). These receptors came from a woman aged 55-75 years in a cohort exposed to, infected with or recovered from COVID-19 (not recorded which).

This clone was seen more than once but under ten times. V usage is TRBV7-2 and J usage is TRBJ1-5; TRBD1 aligns across 9 bases. The germline CDR1 and CDR2 sequences are SGHTA and FQGNSA. The CDR3 is 16 amino acids. V trimming: 1 base; J trimming: 4 bases; junction bases outside the gene matches: 5. This CDR3 is CASSLGLGTGNQPQHF. CDR3 nucleotide sequence: TGTGCCAGCAGCTTAGGCCTTGGGACAGGGAATCAGCCCCAGCATTTT.

The V call is TRBV28, the J call TRBJ2-5; D possibly corresponds to TRBD2 (5 bases). The CDR3 is made up of 15 amino acids. Germline lookup yields CDR1 MDHEN and CDR2 SYDVKM. V lost 4 bases to trimming and J lost 2 bases, with 14 bases between them. The CDR3 nucleotides read TGTGCCAGCAGTTACCGCGGGCCGACTCAAGAGACCCAGTACTTC. Translated, it gives CASSYRGPTQETQYF. The whole variable domain, filled in from reference TRBV28 and TRBJ2-5, reads DVKVTQSSRYLVKRTGEKVFLECVQDMDHENMFWYRQDPGLGLRLIYFSYDVKMKEKGDIPEGYSVSREKKERFSLILESASTNQTSMYLCASSYRGPTQETQYFGPGTRLLVL.

The rearrangement links TRBV4-3 to TRBJ2-1; D is unclear. With 1 base removed from V and 7 bases from J, the gap between germline ends came to 8 bases. Germline V CDR1 and CDR2: LGHNA, YSLEER. This CDR3 spans 13 amino acids. CDR3 in amino acids: CASSQGLGNEQFF. The CDR3 DNA follows: TGCGCCAGCAGCCAAGGACTCGGAAATGAGCAGTTCTTC.

This chain links TRBV5-1 with TRBJ2-7; 12 bases map to TRBD1. The CDR3 covers 15 residues. Looked up from germline, CDR1 is SGHRS and CDR2 is YFSETQ. V was clipped by 0 bases and J by 7 bases; unmatched bases: 5. CDR3 in DNA: TGCGCCAGCAGCTTGGGTGGGACAGGGGGCACGGAGCAGTACTTC. This codes for CASSLGGTGGTEQYF.

As for this clone: This same CDR3 is encoded by further DNA sequences in the sample. The CDR3 DNA reads as TGCGCCAGCAGCCCGGGACAGACGAACACTGAAGCTTTCTTT. This sequence encodes CASSPGQTNTEAFF. This chain uses TRBV5-1 with TRBJ1-1; 7 bases are shared with TRBD1. Germline trimming cut 4 bases from V and 1 base from J; bases unmatched to any gene: 4. The CDR3 has 14 residues. The germline V gene encodes CDR1 SGHRS and CDR2 YFSETQ.

The V call is TRBV14, the J call TRBJ2-1; TRBD2 is a possible D gene (6 bases). The CDR3 extends over 13 amino acids. Germline assignment: CDR1 SGHDN and CDR2 FVKESK. The V and J ends lost 4 bases and 9 bases respectively, with 13 bases between them. In DNA, the CDR3 is TGTGCCAGCAGCCGTACTAGCAGTAGTGAGCAGTTCTTC. Its protein product is CASSRTSSSEQFF.

The V gene is TRBV7-2, the J gene TRBJ1-2, with a weak D call TRBD1 (6 bases). This CDR3 has 14 amino acids. Trimming took 4 bases from V and 4 from J, leaving 13 bases between them. Per the germline V gene, CDR1 is SGHTA and CDR2 is FQGNSA. The CDR3 sequence: CASSSTGTFYGYTF. The CDR3 DNA follows: TGTGCCAGCAGCTCAACAGGGACCTTCTATGGCTACACCTTC.

The chain employs TRBV5-1 and TRBJ2-7, with 11 bases identical to TRBD2. Germline V CDR1 and CDR2: SGHRS, YFSETQ. V lost 0 bases to trimming and J lost 8 bases; unmatched junction nucleotides: 16. This CDR3 contains 18 residues. The CDR3 loop is CASSLGVAGGALSDKQYF. The CDR3 DNA is TGCGCCAGCAGCTTGGGCGTAGCGGGAGGGGCATTGTCAGACAAGCAGTACTTC. Together with reference TRBV5-1 and TRBJ2-7, the CDR3 gives the full variable domain: KAGVTQTPRYLIKTRGQQVTLSCSPISGHRSVSWYQQTPGQGLQFLFEYFSETQRNKGNFPGRFSGRQFSNSRSEMNVSTLELGDSALYLCASSLGVAGGALSDKQYFGPGTRLTVT.

V usage is TRBV6-5 and J usage is TRBJ2-7; possibly TRBD2 for D (5 bases). Trimming pared 5 bases from V and 3 bases from J, leaving 14 bases between. Germline CDR1 and CDR2: MNHEY and SVGAGI. This CDR3 region has 14 residues. Written as DNA, the CDR3 is TGTGCCAGCAGTAAACGGGGAGCTGGCTACGAGCAGTACTTC. This translates into CASSKRGAGYEQYF.

The V gene is TRBV2, the J gene TRBJ2-3; 8 bases line up with TRBD1. CDR3 length: 15 residues. J gave up 0 bases and V 6 bases, and 5 bases lay outside the gene matches. The germline CDR1 and CDR2 sequences are SNHLY and FYNNEI. Here the CDR3 reads CASSNRGISTDTQYF. The CDR3 DNA follows: TGTGCCAGCAGCAACAGGGGGATTAGCACAGATACGCAGTATTTT.